Presented here are 20 T cell receptor beta chains from one specimen sequenced in a study of cytomegalovirus exposure and HLA in healthy donors. The PCR employed 60 Vbeta primers together with 13 Jbeta primers. Profiling relied on immunoSEQ multiplex PCR, and the TCRdb table lists in-frame clones only, not all of them. The sample includes 80,000 or so clones, about 76% of them seen just once. Specimen: PBMCs. Receptors originate from a male donor in good health and CMV-seropositive.

V usage is TRBV6-4 and J usage is TRBJ2-1; 12 positions agree with TRBD2. V was clipped by 5 bases and J by 8 bases; unmatched bases: 7. The V gene's germline CDR1 is MRHNA and CDR2 SNTAGT. This CDR3 has 15 amino acids. Here the CDR3 DNA reads TGTGCCAGCAGTACCCTAGCGGGGGGGCCGGATGAGCAGTTCTTC. Residues: CASSTLAGGPDEQFF.

To note about this clone: Other DNA sequences from this sample encode an identical CDR3 as well. The chain employs TRBV30 and TRBJ2-1; D remains unclear. This CDR3 is 13 amino acids long. Germline lookup yields CDR1 GTSNPN and CDR2 SVGIG (reference sequence). The V end was cut by 2 bases, the J end by 7 bases, with 12 bases between. CDR3 protein: CAWSWAAGNEQFF. CDR3 sequence (DNA): TGTGCCTGGAGTTGGGCAGCTGGGAATGAGCAGTTCTTC.

V usage is TRBV4-1 and J usage is TRBJ1-2; 10 positions match TRBD1. There are 16 residues in the CDR3. The germline CDR1 and CDR2 sequences are MGHRA and YSYEKL. Trimming removed 0 bases from V and 6 bases from J; junction bases left unmatched: 7. DNA of the CDR3: TGCGCCAGCAGCCAAGAAGGGGGACAGGGGACACATGGCTACACCTTC. Encoded protein: CASSQEGGQGTHGYTF.

The rearrangement joins TRBV6-1 to TRBJ1-1, with no clear D. Trimming cost V 3 bases and J 3 bases, with 5 bases left between them. Germline V gene lookup returns CDR1 MNHNS and CDR2 SASEGT. This CDR3 is built from 12 residues. The CDR3 protein is CASSESYTEAFF. CDR3 bases: TGTGCCAGCAGTGAGTCTTACACTGAAGCTTTCTTT.

The chain recombines TRBV6-5 with TRBJ1-5; D may be TRBD1 (6 bases). Between the trimmed V and J ends, which lost 6 bases and 7 bases, there was a span of 19 bases. The CDR3 runs 15 residues. Per germline, CDR1 MNHEY and CDR2 SVGAGI. CDR3 residues: CASRAVRGSRQPQHF. CDR3 sequence (DNA): TGTGCCAGCAGGGCCGTGAGGGGGAGTCGGCAGCCCCAGCATTTT.

V usage is TRBV5-4 and J usage is TRBJ2-2; D not certain. The V end lost 3 bases, the J end lost 5 bases, and 8 bases lay between the germline ends. CDR1 is SGHNT, CDR2 YYREEE, per germline (reference sequence). This CDR3 contains 13 residues. The CDR3 nucleotides are TGTGCCAGCAGCTCCAGCGTGACCGGGGAGCTGTTTTTT. It yields the protein CASSSSVTGELFF. Looking up the rest from reference TRBV5-4 and TRBJ2-2 gives the full variable domain: ETGVTQSPTHLIKTRGQQVTLRCSSQSGHNTVSWYQQALGQGPQFIFQYYREEENGRGNFPPRFSGLQFPNYSSELNVNALELDDSALYLCASSSSVTGELFFGEGSRLTVL.

This chain links TRBV7-2 with TRBJ2-7, with 9 positions matching TRBD2. The CDR3 has 15 residues. The ends lost 1 base at V and 3 bases at J; junction bases unmatched: 4. Germline V gene lookup returns CDR1 SGHTA and CDR2 FQGNSA. The CDR3 DNA reads TGTGCCAGCAGCTTAGTGACTAGCGGACTCTACGAGCAGTACTTC. Its protein product is CASSLVTSGLYEQYF.

The rearrangement links TRBV11-3 to TRBJ2-3; 8 positions match TRBD2. Per the germline V gene, CDR1 is SGHNT and CDR2 is YENEEA. After removal of 5 bases from V and 2 bases from J, the junction contained 9 bases not matched to a gene. The CDR3 covers 16 residues. CDR3 DNA sequence: TGTGCCAGCAGCGAGGGACTAGTTGGGCTCACAGATACGCAGTATTTT. Translated: CASSEGLVGLTDTQYF.

This clone was seen more than once but under ten times. This chain connects TRBV9 to TRBJ2-7; 9 nucleotides align to TRBD1. Germline values: CDR1 SGDLS, CDR2 YYNGEE. The CDR3 is 15 amino acids. The V and J ends lost 3 bases and 2 bases, in that order; junction bases with no gene match: 6. CDR3 DNA: TGTGCCAGCAGCGCTCCCGGGACAGGGACCTACGAGCAGTACTTC. Protein sequence: CASSAPGTGTYEQYF.

CDR3 sequence: CSVKDRANTGELFF. CDR3 in DNA: TGCAGCGTCAAAGACAGAGCGAACACCGGGGAGCTGTTTTTT. The chain carries TRBV29-1 and TRBJ2-2; possible D gene TRBD1, 5 bases. Germline lookup yields CDR1 SQVTM and CDR2 ANQGSEA. V shed 6 bases and J shed 0 bases, with 11 bases lying between them. This CDR3 spans 14 amino acids.

The genes are TRBV28 and TRBJ1-2; 10 bases are shared with TRBD1. There are 15 residues in the CDR3. J lost 7 bases, V lost 1 base, and 6 bases had no gene match. Germline values: CDR1 MDHEN, CDR2 SYDVKM. This CDR3 reads CASSLSGTGVGGYTF. The CDR3 region has the DNA TGTGCCAGCAGTTTATCTGGGACAGGGGTAGGTGGCTACACCTTC.

The chain combines TRBV2 with TRBJ2-1, with 7 nucleotides matching TRBD2. This CDR3 has 13 amino acids. V lost 4 bases, J lost 7 bases, and 4 bases stayed unmatched. The germline gives CDR1 SNHLY, CDR2 FYNNEI. Here the CDR3 DNA reads TGTGCCAGCAGTGGGACTAGAGTAAATGAGCAGTTCTTC. This gives the protein CASSGTRVNEQFF.

The chain employs TRBV5-1 and TRBJ2-3; TRBD2 might be the D (5 bases). Trimming took off 3 bases at V and 6 bases at J, with 20 bases between the two ends. Per the germline V gene, CDR1 is SGHRS and CDR2 is YFSETQ. This CDR3 has 16 amino acids. CDR3 sequence reads: CASSSQASSQRDTQYF. For the CDR3, the DNA is TGCGCCAGCAGCTCTCAAGCTAGCAGTCAGAGGGATACGCAGTATTTT. Based on the CDR3 plus reference TRBV5-1 and TRBJ2-3, the full variable domain is KAGVTQTPRYLIKTRGQQVTLSCSPISGHRSVSWYQQTPGQGLQFLFEYFSETQRNKGNFPGRFSGRQFSNSRSEMNVSTLELGDSALYLCASSSQASSQRDTQYFGPGTRLTVL.

The chain recombines TRBV2 with TRBJ2-1, with TRBD2 identical over 16 bases. V was pared by 3 bases and J by 7 bases, with 0 bases of the junction left unmatched. The CDR3 has 15 amino acids. Germline V gene sequence: CDR1 SNHLY, CDR2 FYNNEI. As DNA, the CDR3 is TGTGCCAGCAGTGAGGGACTAGCGGGGGGGAATGAGCAGTTCTTC. This gives the protein CASSEGLAGGNEQFF. Full variable domain (missing parts from reference TRBV2 and TRBJ2-1): EPEVTQTPSHQVTQMGQEVILRCVPISNHLYFYWYRQILGQKVEFLVSFYNNEISEKSEIFDDQFSVERPDGSNFTLKIRSTKLEDSAMYFCASSEGLAGGNEQFFGPGTRLTVL.

The rearrangement uses TRBV4-1 and TRBJ2-4, with D maybe TRBD1 (6 bases). V was pared by 1 base and J by 0 bases, with 16 bases between. From germline, CDR1 is MGHRA and CDR2 YSYEKL. This CDR3 is 18 amino acids long. CDR3 sequence reads: CASSQGGQSALAKNIQYF. The DNA for the CDR3 is TGCGCCAGCAGCCAAGGAGGACAGAGCGCTCTAGCCAAAAACATTCAGTACTTC.

In this sample, this clone turned up a few times. This chain uses TRBV6-5 with TRBJ2-1; 8 nucleotides line up with TRBD1. The trim removed 0 bases at V and 6 bases at J, leaving 4 bases unmatched. From germline, CDR1 is MNHEY and CDR2 SVGAGI. The CDR3 spans 15 residues. The CDR3 DNA reads TGTGCCAGCAGTTACTCCGGGACAGGCGTCAATGAGCAGTTCTTC. It yields the protein CASSYSGTGVNEQFF.

The chain couples TRBV5-1 to TRBJ2-1; 10 bases match TRBD2. Germline CDR1 reads SGHRS; CDR2 reads YFSETQ. This CDR3 is built from 16 residues. The V segment lost 4 bases and the J segment 4 bases; nucleotides outside the gene matches: 8. CDR3 bases: TGCGCCAGCAGCCCAGGAATACTAGCGGGATACAATGAGCAGTTCTTC. It codes for CASSPGILAGYNEQFF.

V usage is TRBV9 and J usage is TRBJ2-3; 11 bases fit TRBD2. J gave up 3 bases and V 4 bases, and 10 bases lay outside the gene matches. CDR1 is SGDLS and CDR2 is YYNGEE in the germline V gene. This CDR3 has 17 residues. DNA of the CDR3: TGTGCCAGCAGCAGTAGCGGGAGGGCCGTTGTTACAGATACGCAGTATTTT. This translates into CASSSSGRAVVTDTQYF.

The rearrangement links TRBV12-2 to TRBJ2-3; the table calls TRBD2, which could not be checked here. TRBV12-2 is tagged as a pseudogene. This CDR3 is built from 17 residues. In nucleotides, the CDR3 is TGTGCAAGTCGCTTATCCTCCCTCAGCGGGGAACGAGATACGCAGTATTTT. Translated, it gives CASRLSSLSGERDTQYF.

The rearrangement joins TRBV9 to TRBJ2-7; 11 bases fit TRBD2. The junction had 8 bases not matched to a gene; V was cut back by 0 bases and J by 3 bases. Germline V lookup: CDR1 SGDLS, CDR2 YYNGEE. The CDR3 has 17 amino acids. CDR3 sequence reads: CASSVAGGTSGFYEQYF. DNA of the CDR3: TGTGCCAGCAGCGTAGCAGGGGGGACTAGCGGATTCTACGAGCAGTACTTC.